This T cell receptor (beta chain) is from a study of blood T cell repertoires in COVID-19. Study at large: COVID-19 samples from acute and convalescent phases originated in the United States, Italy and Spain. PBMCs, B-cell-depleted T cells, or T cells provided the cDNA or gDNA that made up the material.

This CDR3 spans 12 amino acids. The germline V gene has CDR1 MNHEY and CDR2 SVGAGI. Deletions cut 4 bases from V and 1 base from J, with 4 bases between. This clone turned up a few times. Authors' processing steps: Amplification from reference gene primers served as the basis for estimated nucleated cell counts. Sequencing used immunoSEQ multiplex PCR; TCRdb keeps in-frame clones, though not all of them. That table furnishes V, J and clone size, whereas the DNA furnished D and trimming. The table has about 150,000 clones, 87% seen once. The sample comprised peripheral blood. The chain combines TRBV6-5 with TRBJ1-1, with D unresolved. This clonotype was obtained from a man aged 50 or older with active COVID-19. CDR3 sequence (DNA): TGTGCCAGCAGTTTCCGGAACACTGAAGCTTTCTTT. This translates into CASSFRNTEAFF.